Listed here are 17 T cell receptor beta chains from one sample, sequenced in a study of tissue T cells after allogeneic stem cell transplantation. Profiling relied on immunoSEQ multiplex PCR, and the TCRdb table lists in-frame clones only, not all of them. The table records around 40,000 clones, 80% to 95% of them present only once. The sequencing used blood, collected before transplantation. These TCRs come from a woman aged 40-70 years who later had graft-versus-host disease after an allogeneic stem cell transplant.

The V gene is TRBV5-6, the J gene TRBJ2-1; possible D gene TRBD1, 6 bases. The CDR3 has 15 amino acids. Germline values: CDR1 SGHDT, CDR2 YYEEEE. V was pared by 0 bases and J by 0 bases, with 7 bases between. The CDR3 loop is CASSLAGVSYNEQFF. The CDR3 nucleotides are TGTGCCAGCAGCTTGGCAGGGGTCTCCTACAATGAGCAGTTCTTC.

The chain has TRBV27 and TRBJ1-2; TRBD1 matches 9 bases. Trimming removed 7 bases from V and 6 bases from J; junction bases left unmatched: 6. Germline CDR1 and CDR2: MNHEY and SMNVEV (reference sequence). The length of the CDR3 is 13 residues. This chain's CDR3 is CASTPDRGHGYTF. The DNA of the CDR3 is TGTGCCAGCACCCCGGACAGGGGCCATGGCTACACCTTC.

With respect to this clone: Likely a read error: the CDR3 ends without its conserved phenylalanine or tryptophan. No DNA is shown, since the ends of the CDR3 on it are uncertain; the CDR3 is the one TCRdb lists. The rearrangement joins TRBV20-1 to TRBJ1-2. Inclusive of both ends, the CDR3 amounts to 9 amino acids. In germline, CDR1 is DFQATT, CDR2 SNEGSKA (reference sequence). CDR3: CSARDGDAY.

The DNA of the CDR3 is TGTGCCAGCAGCCAACCCACGAGACAAGAGACCCAGTACTTC. This encodes CASSQPTRQETQYF. The V call is TRBV3-1 (or the pseudogene TRBV3-2), the J call TRBJ2-5, with unresolved D. CDR1 LGHDT and CDR2 YNNKEL come from the germline V gene (reference sequence). Trimming pared 2 bases from V and 2 bases from J, leaving 9 bases between. The CDR3 contains 14 residues.

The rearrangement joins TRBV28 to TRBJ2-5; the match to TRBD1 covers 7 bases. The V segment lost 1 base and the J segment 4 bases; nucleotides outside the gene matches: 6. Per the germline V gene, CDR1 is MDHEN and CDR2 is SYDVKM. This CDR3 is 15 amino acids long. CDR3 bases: TGTGCCAGCAGTTTATTACAGGGGCAGGGAGAGACCCAGTACTTC. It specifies CASSLLQGQGETQYF.

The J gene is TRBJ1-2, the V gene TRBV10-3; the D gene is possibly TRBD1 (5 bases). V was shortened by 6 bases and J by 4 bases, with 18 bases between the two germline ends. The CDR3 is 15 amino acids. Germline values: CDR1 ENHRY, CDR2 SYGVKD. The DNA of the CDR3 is TGTGCCATCAGGGGCGCGGGACGCGGGCTCTATGGCTACACCTTC. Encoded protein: CAIRGAGRGLYGYTF.

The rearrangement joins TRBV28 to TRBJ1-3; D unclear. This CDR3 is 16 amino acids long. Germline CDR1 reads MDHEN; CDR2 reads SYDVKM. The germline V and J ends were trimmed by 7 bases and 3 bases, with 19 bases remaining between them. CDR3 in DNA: TGTGCCAGCACCTTTTGGCTGGGATTAGGTGGAAACACCATATATTTT. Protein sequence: CASTFWLGLGGNTIYF.

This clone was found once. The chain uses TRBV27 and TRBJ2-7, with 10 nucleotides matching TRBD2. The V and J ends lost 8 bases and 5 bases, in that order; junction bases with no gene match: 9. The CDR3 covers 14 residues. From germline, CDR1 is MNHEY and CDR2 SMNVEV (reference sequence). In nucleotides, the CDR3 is TGTGCCAGCGGCCTTAGCGGGAGGCCCAACGAGCAGTACTTC. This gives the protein CASGLSGRPNEQYF.

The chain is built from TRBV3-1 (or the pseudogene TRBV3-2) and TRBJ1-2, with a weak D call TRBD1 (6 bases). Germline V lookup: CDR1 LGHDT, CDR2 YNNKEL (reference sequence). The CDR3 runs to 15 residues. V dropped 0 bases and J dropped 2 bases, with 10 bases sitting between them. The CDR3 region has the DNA TGTGCCAGCAGCCAAGAAACAGGGACCAACTATGGCTACACCTTC. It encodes CASSQETGTNYGYTF.

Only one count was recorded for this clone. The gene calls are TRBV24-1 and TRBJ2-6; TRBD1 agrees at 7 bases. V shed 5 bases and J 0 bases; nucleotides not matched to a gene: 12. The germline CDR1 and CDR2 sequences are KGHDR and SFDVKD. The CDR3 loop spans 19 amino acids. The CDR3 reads CATSAMGAGGISGANVLTF. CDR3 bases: TGTGCCACCAGTGCCATGGGGGCAGGGGGTATCTCTGGGGCCAACGTCCTGACTTTC.

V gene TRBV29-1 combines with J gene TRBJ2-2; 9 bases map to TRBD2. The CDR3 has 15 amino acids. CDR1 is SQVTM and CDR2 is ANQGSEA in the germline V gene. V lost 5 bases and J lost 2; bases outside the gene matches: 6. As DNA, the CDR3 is TGCAGCGTTACCCCGGGACTAGCAAACACCGGGGAGCTGTTTTTT. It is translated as CSVTPGLANTGELFF.

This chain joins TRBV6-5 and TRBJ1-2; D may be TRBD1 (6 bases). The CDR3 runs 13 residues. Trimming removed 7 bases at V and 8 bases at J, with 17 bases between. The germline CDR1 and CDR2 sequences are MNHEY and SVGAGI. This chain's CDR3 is CASKSTGTRGYTF. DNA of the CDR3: TGTGCCAGCAAATCCACAGGGACCAGGGGCTACACCTTC.

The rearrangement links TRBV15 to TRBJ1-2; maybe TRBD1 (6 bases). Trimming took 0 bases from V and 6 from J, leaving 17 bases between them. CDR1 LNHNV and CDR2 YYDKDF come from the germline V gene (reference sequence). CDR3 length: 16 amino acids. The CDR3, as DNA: TGTGCCACCAGCAGAGAGCTTACCAGGGGTGGTCATGGCTACACCTTC. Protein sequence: CATSRELTRGGHGYTF. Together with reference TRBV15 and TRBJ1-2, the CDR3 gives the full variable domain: DAMVIQNPRYQVTQFGKPVTLSCSQTLNHNVMYWYQQKSSQAPKLLFHYYDKDFNNEADTPDNFQSRRPNTSFCFLDIRSPGLGDTAMYLCATSRELTRGGHGYTFGSGTRLTVV.

The CDR3 loop is CASSVTGSGFYEQYF. The CDR3 nucleotides read TGTGCCAGCAGCGTGACCGGGAGTGGTTTCTACGAGCAGTACTTC. The chain employs TRBV9 and TRBJ2-7, with D possibly TRBD2 on 6 matching bases. Germline V CDR1 and CDR2: SGDLS, YYNGEE. The CDR3 has 15 residues. The V and J ends lost 2 bases and 3 bases respectively, with 15 bases between them. The full variable domain, its missing parts supplied by reference TRBV9 and TRBJ2-7, is DSGVTQTPKHLITATGQRVTLRCSPRSGDLSVYWYQQSLDQGLQFLIQYYNGEERAKGNILERFSAQQFPDLHSELNLSSLELGDSALYFCASSVTGSGFYEQYFGPGTRLTVT.

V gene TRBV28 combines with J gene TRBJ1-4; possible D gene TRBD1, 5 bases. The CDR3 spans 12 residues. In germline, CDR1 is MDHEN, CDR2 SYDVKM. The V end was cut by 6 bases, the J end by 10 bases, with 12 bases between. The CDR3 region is CASSPPRGKLFF. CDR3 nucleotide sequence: TGTGCCAGCAGCCCACCTAGGGGAAAACTGTTTTTT.

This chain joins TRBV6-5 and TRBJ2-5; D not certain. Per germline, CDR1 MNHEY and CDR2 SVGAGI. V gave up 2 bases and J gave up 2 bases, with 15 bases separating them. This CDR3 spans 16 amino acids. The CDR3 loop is CASSYSDGPIQETQYF. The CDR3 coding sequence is TGTGCCAGCAGTTACAGTGACGGACCAATTCAAGAGACCCAGTACTTC.

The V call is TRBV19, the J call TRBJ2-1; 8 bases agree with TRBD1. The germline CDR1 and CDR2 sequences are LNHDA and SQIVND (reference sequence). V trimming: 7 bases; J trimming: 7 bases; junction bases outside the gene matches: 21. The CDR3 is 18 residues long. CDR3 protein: CASTPGDRQYVGKNEQFF. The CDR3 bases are TGTGCCAGTACCCCGGGGGACAGGCAATATGTTGGTAAGAATGAGCAGTTCTTC. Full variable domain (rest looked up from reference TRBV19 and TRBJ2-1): DGGITQSPKYLFRKEGQNVTLSCEQNLNHDAMYWYRQDPGQGLRLIYYSQIVNDFQKGDIAEGYSVSREKKESFPLTVTSAQKNPTAFYLCASTPGDRQYVGKNEQFFGPGTRLTVL.